These 29 T cell receptor beta chains were sequenced from one sample in a study of cytomegalovirus exposure and HLA in healthy donors. In the PCR, 60 Vbeta and 13 Jbeta primers were used. Here immunoSEQ multiplex PCR was the method, and the copy in TCRdb shows in-frame clones only, minus some. The profile shows tens of thousands of clones, around 71% of them singletons. Sequenced sample: PBMCs. These receptors were taken from a man between 25 and 39 years old in good health and CMV-seronegative.

The rearrangement links TRBV6-1 to TRBJ1-1; D is possibly TRBD1 (5 bases). Per the germline V gene, CDR1 is MNHNS and CDR2 is SASEGT. V was trimmed by 3 bases and J by 6 bases, leaving 17 bases between them. The CDR3 is 15 amino acids. The CDR3 DNA reads as TGTGCCAGCAGTGAGGTTCGGACAATCTGGGCTGAAGCTTTCTTT. It codes for CASSEVRTIWAEAFF.

V gene TRBV4-2 combines with J gene TRBJ1-2; D gene uncertain. CDR1 is LGHNA and CDR2 is YNFKEQ in the germline V gene. This CDR3 comprises 17 residues. Trimming shortened V by 0 bases and J by 6 bases, and 20 bases separated the two germline ends. The CDR3 DNA follows: TGTGCCAGCAGCCAAGAAAGCGGCAGCACCGGCCTCCATGGCTACACCTTC. Its protein product is CASSQESGSTGLHGYTF.

This clone was seen a handful of times. The chain has TRBV18 and TRBJ1-2, with D unresolved. CDR1 and CDR2 from the germline V gene are KGHSH and LQKENI. The CDR3 has 13 amino acids. V was cut by 3 bases and J by 4 bases, with 9 bases left in between. As DNA, the CDR3 is TGTGCCAGCTCACCCGACAAACTCTATGGCTACACCTTC. Residues: CASSPDKLYGYTF.

The chain carries TRBV5-4 and TRBJ2-3; TRBD1 agrees at 7 bases. Germline CDR1 is SGHNT and CDR2 is YYREEE (reference sequence). There are 13 residues in the CDR3. The ends lost 7 bases at V and 3 bases at J; junction bases unmatched: 5. Here the CDR3 reads CASQRQGTDTQYF. The DNA of the CDR3 is TGTGCCAGCCAGCGACAGGGAACAGATACGCAGTATTTT. Full variable domain (missing parts from reference TRBV5-4 and TRBJ2-3): ETGVTQSPTHLIKTRGQQVTLRCSSQSGHNTVSWYQQALGQGPQFIFQYYREEENGRGNFPPRFSGLQFPNYSSELNVNALELDDSALYLCASQRQGTDTQYFGPGTRLTVL.

J is TRBJ2-3 and V is TRBV30; 12 nucleotides line up with TRBD2. With 5 bases clipped from V and 0 bases from J, the junction kept 3 bases outside the gene matches. The CDR3 loop spans 15 amino acids. Germline V gives CDR1 GTSNPN, CDR2 SVGIG (reference sequence). CDR3 amino acids: CAWASGRGSTDTQYF. CDR3 sequence (DNA): TGTGCCTGGGCTAGCGGGAGGGGTAGCACAGATACGCAGTATTTT.

The chain joins TRBV5-8 to TRBJ2-7; D is unresolved. Germline values: CDR1 SGHTS, CDR2 YDEGEE. This CDR3 has 14 residues. V lost 4 bases and J 6 bases, leaving 17 bases between the germline ends. The CDR3 spells CASSRQYQDTEQYF. CDR3 in DNA: TGTGCCAGCAGCCGACAATACCAAGATACCGAGCAGTACTTC.

This sequence joins TRBV30 and TRBJ2-5; 7 positions match TRBD2. The CDR3 loop spans 15 amino acids. Unmatched junction bases numbered 13, after V lost 2 bases and J lost 7 bases. Per the germline V gene, CDR1 is GTSNPN and CDR2 is SVGIG (reference sequence). CDR3 in amino acids: CAWSPLLGGLATQYF. The CDR3 coding sequence is TGTGCCTGGAGTCCCCTCCTGGGAGGGCTGGCGACCCAGTACTTC.

This clone was found a few times. The chain combines TRBV5-4 with TRBJ1-1; possible D gene TRBD1, 6 bases. Trimming removed 4 bases from V and 2 bases from J, with 15 bases in between. The CDR3 is made up of 15 amino acids. The germline CDR1 and CDR2 sequences are SGHNT and YYREEE (reference sequence). The CDR3 spells CASSLTGQKNTEAFF. The CDR3 nucleotides are TGTGCCAGCAGCCTAACGGGACAAAAAAACACTGAAGCTTTCTTT.

This chain uses TRBV28 with TRBJ2-5, with TRBD1 as a possible D gene (6 bases). CDR1 is MDHEN and CDR2 is SYDVKM in the germline V gene. V lost 6 bases and J lost 2, with 16 bases in between. CDR3 length: 15 amino acids. The CDR3: CASSHDLDSQETQYF. As DNA, the CDR3 is TGTGCCAGCAGCCACGACTTGGACAGTCAAGAGACCCAGTACTTC.

This clone was recorded once. This chain's CDR3 is CASSPPTDRVDYGYTF. As DNA, the CDR3 is TGTGCCAGCAGCCCACCTACAGACAGGGTGGACTATGGCTACACCTTC. The V call is TRBV7-9, the J call TRBJ1-2; 7 bases map to TRBD1. Germline-derived CDR1 and CDR2 are SEHNR and FQNEAQ (reference sequence). The junction had 12 bases not matched to a gene; V was cut back by 5 bases and J by 3 bases. CDR3 length: 16 residues.

The chain recombines TRBV5-4 with TRBJ2-2, with 11 bases aligning to TRBD1. Looked up from germline, CDR1 is SGHNT and CDR2 is YYREEE (reference sequence). The length of the CDR3 is 15 residues. With V trimmed by 3 bases and J by 4 bases, 2 bases remained unmatched. Written as DNA, the CDR3 is TGTGCCAGCAGCTGGGGGACAGGGGGCACCGGGGAGCTGTTTTTT. This codes for CASSWGTGGTGELFF. Complete variable domain (other parts from reference TRBV5-4 and TRBJ2-2): ETGVTQSPTHLIKTRGQQVTLRCSSQSGHNTVSWYQQALGQGPQFIFQYYREEENGRGNFPPRFSGLQFPNYSSELNVNALELDDSALYLCASSWGTGGTGELFFGEGSRLTVL.

V gene TRBV25-1 combines with J gene TRBJ1-5; the D is unclear. The CDR3 spans 15 residues. Per the germline V gene, CDR1 is MGHDK and CDR2 is SYGVNS. Trimming took off 0 bases at V and 0 bases at J, with 6 bases between the two ends. CDR3 sequence reads: CASSEYQDSNQPQHF. The CDR3 DNA reads as TGTGCCAGCAGTGAATATCAGGATAGCAATCAGCCCCAGCATTTT.

The chain is built from TRBV6-5 and TRBJ2-5; possibly TRBD1 for D (6 bases). Germline values: CDR1 MNHEY, CDR2 SVGAGI. The CDR3 covers 15 residues. The V end lost 0 bases, the J end lost 4 bases, and 12 bases lay between the germline ends. CDR3 DNA sequence: TGTGCCAGCAGTTACTCACAGGGTGCCCGAGAGACCCAGTACTTC. Encoded protein: CASSYSQGARETQYF.

J is TRBJ2-1 and V is TRBV29-1; no firm D call. CDR1 is SQVTM, CDR2 ANQGSEA, per germline. This CDR3 is built from 14 residues. The V end lost 0 bases, the J end lost 2 bases, and 8 bases lay between the germline ends. This CDR3 is CSVEDERAYNEQFF. The CDR3 nucleotides read TGCAGCGTTGAAGACGAACGGGCCTACAATGAGCAGTTCTTC.

V is TRBV28 and J is TRBJ2-3; 9 nucleotides match TRBD1. The CDR3 totals 16 residues. Trimming took 5 bases from V and 6 from J; bases not matched to a gene: 12. CDR1 and CDR2 (germline): MDHEN, SYDVKM. The CDR3 coding sequence is TGTGCCAGCAGTCCCGACAGGGGGTTTGGTCGGGATACGCAGTATTTT. Its translation is CASSPDRGFGRDTQYF.

The V call is TRBV27, the J call TRBJ1-5; D is possibly TRBD1 (5 bases). CDR3 length equals 16 residues. Trimming removed 1 base from V and 0 bases from J, with 10 bases in between. Germline CDR1 MNHEY, CDR2 SMNVEV (reference sequence). CDR3 in DNA: TGTGCCAGCAGTTTATTTTCGGGGGATAGCAATCAGCCCCAGCATTTT. Its protein product is CASSLFSGDSNQPQHF.

The chain is built from TRBV5-6 and TRBJ1-1; TRBD1 agrees at 8 bases. CDR3 length equals 14 residues. The V gene's germline CDR1 is SGHDT and CDR2 YYEEEE. V lost 4 bases to trimming and J lost 4 bases; unmatched junction nucleotides: 6. CDR3: CASSPQGAATEAFF. CDR3 nucleotide sequence: TGTGCCAGCAGCCCGCAGGGGGCGGCCACTGAAGCTTTCTTT. The variable domain in full, with the rest retrieved from reference TRBV5-6 and TRBJ1-1, is DAGVTQSPTHLIKTRGQQVTLRCSPKSGHDTVSWYQQALGQGPQFIFQYYEEEERQRGNFPDRFSGHQFPNYSSELNVNALLLGDSALYLCASSPQGAATEAFFGQGTRLTVV.

This sequence joins TRBV5-1 and TRBJ2-7; D possibly corresponds to TRBD1 (5 bases). Germline values: CDR1 SGHRS, CDR2 YFSETQ. Trimming shortened V by 1 base and J by 3 bases, and 8 bases separated the two germline ends. The CDR3 has 13 amino acids. Here the CDR3 DNA reads TGCGCCAGCAGCTTGAGGGGCGGCTACGAGCAGTACTTC. This encodes CASSLRGGYEQYF.

This clone was counted a few times. The J gene is TRBJ1-1, the V gene TRBV2; TRBD1 matches 9 bases. V lost 6 bases, J lost 7 bases, and 12 bases stayed unmatched. Per germline, CDR1 SNHLY and CDR2 FYNNEI. There are 15 residues in the CDR3. The CDR3 region is CASSEPGQGRCEAFF. CDR3 nucleotides: TGTGCCAGCAGCGAACCGGGACAGGGACGTTGTGAAGCTTTCTTT. Variable domain in full (rest from reference TRBV2 and TRBJ1-1): EPEVTQTPSHQVTQMGQEVILRCVPISNHLYFYWYRQILGQKVEFLVSFYNNEISEKSEIFDDQFSVERPDGSNFTLKIRSTKLEDSAMYFCASSEPGQGRCEAFFGQGTRLTVV.

The chain carries TRBV4-3 and TRBJ1-4; D unclear. V was pared by 3 bases and J by 5 bases, with 7 bases between. Germline CDR1 is LGHNA and CDR2 is YSLEER. The CDR3 sequence is 13 residues long. In DNA, the CDR3 is TGCGCCAGCAGCCATACAGAGAATGAAAAACTGTTTTTT. Translating it yields CASSHTENEKLFF.

The chain employs TRBV7-9 and TRBJ1-5, with D tentatively TRBD1 (6 bases). The germline V and J ends were trimmed by 3 bases and 5 bases, with 14 bases remaining between them. CDR1 is SEHNR, CDR2 FQNEAQ, per germline (reference sequence). CDR3 length equals 15 residues. The CDR3 DNA reads TGTGCCAGCAGCTTGGGGGCAGGGGCCGATCAGCCCCAGCATTTT. This translates into CASSLGAGADQPQHF.

The chain combines TRBV27 with TRBJ2-7; maybe TRBD1 (6 bases). This CDR3 is built from 13 residues. Germline CDR1 and CDR2: MNHEY and SMNVEV (reference sequence). The V gene lost 6 bases and the J gene lost 4 bases, with 13 bases spanning the gap. The CDR3 nucleotides read TGTGCCAGCAGACCCACAGGGTGGTACGAGCAGTACTTC. This gives the protein CASRPTGWYEQYF.

A few counts support this clone. The chain links TRBV7-2 to TRBJ2-7; weak D call: TRBD1 (7 bases). CDR3 size: 13 residues. Looked up from germline, CDR1 is SGHTA and CDR2 is FQGNSA. Trimming stripped 8 bases from V and 1 base from J, with 12 bases between. Here the CDR3 reads CASGPGGSYEQYF. DNA for the CDR3: TGTGCCAGCGGTCCAGGGGGGTCCTACGAGCAGTACTTC.

This chain links TRBV27 with TRBJ1-6, with D tentatively TRBD1 (6 bases). CDR1 MNHEY and CDR2 SMNVEV come from the germline V gene (reference sequence). This CDR3 region has 14 residues. Trimming took off 4 bases at V and 7 bases at J, with 11 bases between the two ends. The CDR3 loop reads CASSSQGHNSPLHF. CDR3 nucleotides: TGTGCCAGCAGTTCACAGGGCCACAATTCACCCCTCCACTTT.

This rearrangement joins TRBV28 to TRBJ1-1; D is possibly TRBD1 (6 bases). Trimming shortened V by 2 bases and J by 11 bases, and 18 bases separated the two germline ends. CDR3 length equals 14 residues. Germline V gene lookup returns CDR1 MDHEN and CDR2 SYDVKM. The CDR3 is CASSLTGRTVWAFF. The DNA of the CDR3 is TGTGCCAGCAGTTTAACAGGGCGGACAGTATGGGCTTTCTTT.

The chain links TRBV28 to TRBJ1-2; D uncertain. CDR1 is MDHEN and CDR2 is SYDVKM in the germline V gene. The CDR3 has 12 residues. V lost 4 bases and J lost 4, with 7 bases in between. The CDR3 DNA sequence: TGTGCCAGCAGTTCCGCAGGCTATGGCTACACCTTC. This codes for CASSSAGYGYTF.

The rearrangement joins TRBV5-8 to TRBJ1-2; no clear D gene. The V gene lost 0 bases and the J gene lost 3 bases, with 6 bases spanning the gap. CDR1 is SGHTS, CDR2 YDEGEE, per germline. The CDR3 extends over 13 amino acids. Written as DNA, the CDR3 is TGTGCCAGCAGCTTGGGGAGGTACTATGGCTACACCTTC. This codes for CASSLGRYYGYTF.

This clone was recorded a few times. This chain connects TRBV4-1 to TRBJ2-7, with a weak D call TRBD2 (5 bases). The V gene lost 4 bases and the J gene lost 3 bases, with 7 bases spanning the gap. CDR1 MGHRA and CDR2 YSYEKL come from the germline V gene. CDR3 size: 12 residues. The DNA for the CDR3 is TGCGCCAGCAGCCCCAGCGGCTACGAGCAGTACTTC. It is translated as CASSPSGYEQYF.

The rearrangement joins TRBV28 to TRBJ1-5; TRBD1 matches at 7 bases. Per the germline V gene, CDR1 is MDHEN and CDR2 is SYDVKM. The CDR3 is 15 amino acids. J gave up 1 base and V 5 bases, and 5 bases lay outside the gene matches. DNA for the CDR3: TGTGCCAGCAGTATGACAGGGATGAGCAATCAGCCCCAGCATTTT. It is translated as CASSMTGMSNQPQHF.